This T cell receptor beta chain was sequenced during a study of blood T cell repertoires in COVID-19. Libraries were prepared by immunoSEQ multiplex PCR; TCRdb keeps only in-frame clonotypes and omits some of them. The profile shows fewer than 50,000 clones, 70% to 90% of them singletons. The CDR3 sequence is 12 residues long. The ends were cut back, 0 bases at V and 4 bases at J, with 4 bases in the middle. Germline V gives CDR1 GTSNPN, CDR2 SVGIG (reference sequence). Seattle participants joined during active infection and were tracked over time. This clonotype originated in a man aged 55 to 70 with COVID-19, enrolled during active disease. The sequencing input was peripheral blood. The rearrangement links TRBV30 to TRBJ1-3; D not resolved. The CDR3 sequence is CAWSVGGNTIYF. The CDR3 DNA sequence: TGTGCCTGGAGTGTCGGGGGAAACACCATATATTTT.